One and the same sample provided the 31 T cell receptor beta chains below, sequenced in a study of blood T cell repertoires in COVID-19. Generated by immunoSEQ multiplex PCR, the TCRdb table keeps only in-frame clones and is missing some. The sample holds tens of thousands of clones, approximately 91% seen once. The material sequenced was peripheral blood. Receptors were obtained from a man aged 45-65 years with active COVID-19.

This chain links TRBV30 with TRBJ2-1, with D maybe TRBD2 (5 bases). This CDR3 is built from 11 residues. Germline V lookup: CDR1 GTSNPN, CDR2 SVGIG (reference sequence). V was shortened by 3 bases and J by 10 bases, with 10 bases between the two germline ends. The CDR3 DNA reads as TGTGCCTGGAGGTTCAGCGGCGAGCAGTTCTTC. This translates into CAWRFSGEQFF.

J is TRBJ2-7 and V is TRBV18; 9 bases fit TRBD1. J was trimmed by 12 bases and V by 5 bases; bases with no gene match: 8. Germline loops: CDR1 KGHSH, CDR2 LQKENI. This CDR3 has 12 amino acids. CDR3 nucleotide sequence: TGTGCCAGCTCATCTGAGACAGGGGGAACGTACTTC. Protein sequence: CASSSETGGTYF.

CDR3 region: CASSEIPTEASGSGTDTQYF. The DNA for the CDR3 is TGTGCCAGCAGCGAAATCCCGACGGAGGCTAGCGGGAGTGGGACAGATACGCAGTATTTT. The genes are TRBV21-1 and TRBJ2-3; the table assigns TRBD2, which was not confirmed against the DNA. TRBV21-1 is termed a pseudogene. The CDR3 has 20 amino acids.

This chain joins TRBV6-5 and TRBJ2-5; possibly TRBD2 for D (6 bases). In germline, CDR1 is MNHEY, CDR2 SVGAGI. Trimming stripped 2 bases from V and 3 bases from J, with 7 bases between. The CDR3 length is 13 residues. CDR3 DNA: TGTGCCAGCAGTTACAGGAGGGAAGAGACCCAGTACTTC. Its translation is CASSYRREETQYF.

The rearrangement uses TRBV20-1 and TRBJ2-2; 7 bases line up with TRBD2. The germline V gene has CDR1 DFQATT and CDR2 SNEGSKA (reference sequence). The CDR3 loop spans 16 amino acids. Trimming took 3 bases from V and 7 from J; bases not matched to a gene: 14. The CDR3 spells CSASGGRGSGGGELFF. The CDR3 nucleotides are TGCAGTGCTAGTGGTGGGAGGGGATCCGGAGGCGGGGAGCTGTTTTTT.

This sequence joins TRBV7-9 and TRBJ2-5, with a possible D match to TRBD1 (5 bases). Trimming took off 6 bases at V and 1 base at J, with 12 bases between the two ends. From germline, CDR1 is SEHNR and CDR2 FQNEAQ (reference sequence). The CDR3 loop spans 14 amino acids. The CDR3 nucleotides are TGTGCCAGCAGACAGACAGCCACCCAAGAGACCCAGTACTTC. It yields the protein CASRQTATQETQYF.

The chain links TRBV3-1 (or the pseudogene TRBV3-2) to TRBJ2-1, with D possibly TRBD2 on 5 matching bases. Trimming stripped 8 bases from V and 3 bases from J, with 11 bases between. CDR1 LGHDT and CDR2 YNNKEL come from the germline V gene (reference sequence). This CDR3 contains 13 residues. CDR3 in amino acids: CASGSSFYNEQFF. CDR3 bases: TGTGCCAGCGGATCTAGCTTCTACAATGAGCAGTTCTTC.

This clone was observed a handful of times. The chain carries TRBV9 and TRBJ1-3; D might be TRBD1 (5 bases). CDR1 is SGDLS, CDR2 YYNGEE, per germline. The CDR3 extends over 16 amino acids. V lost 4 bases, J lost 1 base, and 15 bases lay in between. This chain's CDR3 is CASSLTDGGSGNTIYF. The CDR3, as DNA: TGTGCCAGCAGCCTAACGGATGGGGGGTCTGGAAACACCATATATTTT.

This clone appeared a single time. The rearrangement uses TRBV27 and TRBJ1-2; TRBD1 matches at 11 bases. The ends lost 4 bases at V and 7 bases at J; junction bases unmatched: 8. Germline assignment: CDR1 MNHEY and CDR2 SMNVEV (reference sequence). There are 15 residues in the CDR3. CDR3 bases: TGTGCCAGCAGTTCCCCGGGACAGGGGGTGAGTGGCTACACCTTC. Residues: CASSSPGQGVSGYTF.

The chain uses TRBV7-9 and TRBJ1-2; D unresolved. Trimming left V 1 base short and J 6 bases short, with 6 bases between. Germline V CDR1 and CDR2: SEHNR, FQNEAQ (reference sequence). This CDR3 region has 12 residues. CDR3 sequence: CASSLGQNGYTF. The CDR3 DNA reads TGTGCCAGCAGCTTAGGTCAGAATGGCTACACCTTC. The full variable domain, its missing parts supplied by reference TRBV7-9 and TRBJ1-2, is DTGVSQNPRHKITKRGQNVTFRCDPISEHNRLYWYRQTLGQGPEFLTYFQNEAQLEKSRLLSDRFSAERPKGSFSTLEIQRTEQGDSAMYLCASSLGQNGYTFGSGTRLTVV.

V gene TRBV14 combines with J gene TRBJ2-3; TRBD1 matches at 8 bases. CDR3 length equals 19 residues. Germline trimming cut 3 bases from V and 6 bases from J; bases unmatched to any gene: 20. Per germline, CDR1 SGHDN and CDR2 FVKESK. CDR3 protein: CASSQGTLRTGLRADTQYF. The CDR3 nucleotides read TGTGCCAGCAGCCAGGGGACCCTCAGGACAGGGTTGCGAGCTGATACGCAGTATTTT.

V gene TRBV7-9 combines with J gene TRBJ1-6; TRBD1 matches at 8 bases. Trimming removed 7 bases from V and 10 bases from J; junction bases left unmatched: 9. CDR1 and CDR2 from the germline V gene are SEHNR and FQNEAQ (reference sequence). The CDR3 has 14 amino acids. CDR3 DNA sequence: TGTGCCAGCACCAGGGGGCAGGAATGGTCACCCCTCCACTTT. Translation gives CASTRGQEWSPLHF.

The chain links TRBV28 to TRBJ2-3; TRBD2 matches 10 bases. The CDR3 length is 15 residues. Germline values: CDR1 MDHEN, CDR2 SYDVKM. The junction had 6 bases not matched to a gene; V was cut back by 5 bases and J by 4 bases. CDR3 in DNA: TGTGCCAGCAGTCCCGGGACTAGCGTGTCAGATACGCAGTATTTT. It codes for CASSPGTSVSDTQYF. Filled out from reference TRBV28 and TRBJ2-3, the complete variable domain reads DVKVTQSSRYLVKRTGEKVFLECVQDMDHENMFWYRQDPGLGLRLIYFSYDVKMKEKGDIPEGYSVSREKKERFSLILESASTNQTSMYLCASSPGTSVSDTQYFGPGTRLTVL.

This CDR3 reads CASSQPHSEQFF. CDR3 coding DNA: TGTGCCAGCAGCCAACCCCATTCAGAGCAGTTCTTC. The V gene is TRBV3-1 (or the pseudogene TRBV3-2), the J gene TRBJ2-1; D ambiguous. The CDR3 is made up of 12 amino acids. Looked up from germline, CDR1 is LGHDT and CDR2 is YNNKEL (reference sequence). Trimming took off 2 bases at V and 10 bases at J, with 9 bases between the two ends.

The CDR3 spells CASSTAGTGELFF. CDR3 DNA sequence: TGTGCTAGCAGTACTGCAGGGACCGGGGAGCTGTTTTTT. The rearrangement uses TRBV12-5 and TRBJ2-2; a possible D gene is TRBD1 (5 bases). Deletions cut 9 bases from V and 5 bases from J, with 13 bases between. This CDR3 comprises 13 residues. CDR1 and CDR2 from the germline V gene are LGHNT and FRNRAP.

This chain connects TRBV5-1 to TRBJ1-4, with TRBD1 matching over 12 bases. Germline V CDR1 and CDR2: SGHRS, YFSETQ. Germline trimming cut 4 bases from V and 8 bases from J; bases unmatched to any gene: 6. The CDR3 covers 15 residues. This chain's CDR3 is CASSGPGTGGEKLFF. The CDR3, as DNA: TGCGCCAGCAGCGGTCCCGGGACAGGGGGCGAAAAACTGTTTTTT.

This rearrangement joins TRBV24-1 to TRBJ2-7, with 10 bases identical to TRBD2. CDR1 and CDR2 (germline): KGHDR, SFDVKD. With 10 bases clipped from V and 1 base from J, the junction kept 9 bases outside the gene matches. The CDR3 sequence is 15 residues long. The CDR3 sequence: CATNHTSGASYEQYV. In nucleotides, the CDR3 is TGTGCCACAAACCATACTAGCGGGGCTTCCTACGAGCAGTACGTC.

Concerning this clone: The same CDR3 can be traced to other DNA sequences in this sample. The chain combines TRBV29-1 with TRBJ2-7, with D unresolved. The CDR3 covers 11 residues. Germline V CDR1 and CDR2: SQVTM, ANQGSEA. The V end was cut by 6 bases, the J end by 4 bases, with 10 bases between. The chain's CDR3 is CSVRLGYEQYV. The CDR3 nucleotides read TGCAGCGTGAGACTGGGTTACGAGCAGTACGTC.

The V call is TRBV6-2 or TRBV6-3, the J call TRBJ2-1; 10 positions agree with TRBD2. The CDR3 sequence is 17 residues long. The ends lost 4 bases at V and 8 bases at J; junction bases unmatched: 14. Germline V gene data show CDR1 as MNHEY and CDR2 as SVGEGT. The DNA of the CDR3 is TGTGCCAGCAGTTCTCTAACGAAGCGGGGGGGCCAGGATGAGCAGTTCTTC. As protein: CASSSLTKRGGQDEQFF.

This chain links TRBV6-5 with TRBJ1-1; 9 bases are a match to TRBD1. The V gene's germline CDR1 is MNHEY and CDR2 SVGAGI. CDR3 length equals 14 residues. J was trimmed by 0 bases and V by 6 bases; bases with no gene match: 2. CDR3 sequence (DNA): TGTGCCAGCAGCCGGGACAGGGTGAACACTGAAGCTTTCTTT. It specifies CASSRDRVNTEAFF.

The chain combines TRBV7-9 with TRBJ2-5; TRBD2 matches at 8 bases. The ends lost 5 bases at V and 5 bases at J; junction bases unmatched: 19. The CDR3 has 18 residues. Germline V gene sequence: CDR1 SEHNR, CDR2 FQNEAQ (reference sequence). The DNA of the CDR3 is TGTGCCAGCAGCCCTCCAACAGGCTCCAGCGGGAGTCGGGAGACCCAGTACTTC. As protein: CASSPPTGSSGSRETQYF.

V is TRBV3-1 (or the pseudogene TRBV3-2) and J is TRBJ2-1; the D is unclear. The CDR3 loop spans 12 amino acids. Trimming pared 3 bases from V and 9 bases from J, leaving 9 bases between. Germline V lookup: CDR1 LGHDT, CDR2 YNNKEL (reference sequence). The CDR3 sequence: CASSHPFGEQFF. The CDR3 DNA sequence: TGTGCCAGCAGCCATCCCTTCGGTGAGCAGTTCTTC.

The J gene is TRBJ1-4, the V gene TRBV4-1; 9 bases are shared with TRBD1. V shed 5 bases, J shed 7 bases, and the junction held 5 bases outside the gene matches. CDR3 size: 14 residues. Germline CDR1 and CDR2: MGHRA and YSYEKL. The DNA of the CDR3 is TGCGCCAGCAGCACCCCGGGACAGGGTGAAAAACTGTTTTTT. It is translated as CASSTPGQGEKLFF.

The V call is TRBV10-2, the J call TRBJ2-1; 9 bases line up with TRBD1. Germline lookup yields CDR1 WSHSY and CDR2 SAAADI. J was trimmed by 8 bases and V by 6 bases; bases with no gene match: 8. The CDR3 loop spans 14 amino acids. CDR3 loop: CASSMGQGVDEQFF. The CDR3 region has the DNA TGCGCCAGCAGCATGGGACAGGGTGTCGATGAGCAGTTCTTC.

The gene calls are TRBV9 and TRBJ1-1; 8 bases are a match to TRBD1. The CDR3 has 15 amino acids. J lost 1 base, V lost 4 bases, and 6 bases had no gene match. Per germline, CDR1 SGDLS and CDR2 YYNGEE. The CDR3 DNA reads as TGTGCCAGCAGCTCTCGGACAGGGCGGAACACTGAAGCTTTCTTT. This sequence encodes CASSSRTGRNTEAFF. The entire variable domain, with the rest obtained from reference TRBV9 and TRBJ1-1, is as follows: DSGVTQTPKHLITATGQRVTLRCSPRSGDLSVYWYQQSLDQGLQFLIQYYNGEERAKGNILERFSAQQFPDLHSELNLSSLELGDSALYFCASSSRTGRNTEAFFGQGTRLTVV.

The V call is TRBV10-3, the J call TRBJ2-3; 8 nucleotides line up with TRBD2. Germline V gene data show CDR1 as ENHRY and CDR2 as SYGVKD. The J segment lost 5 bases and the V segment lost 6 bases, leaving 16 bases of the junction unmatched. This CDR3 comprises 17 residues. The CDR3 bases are TGTGCCATCAGCCAAAGCGGACTACGACGGGGGGGAGATACGCAGTATTTT. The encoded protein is CAISQSGLRRGGDTQYF.

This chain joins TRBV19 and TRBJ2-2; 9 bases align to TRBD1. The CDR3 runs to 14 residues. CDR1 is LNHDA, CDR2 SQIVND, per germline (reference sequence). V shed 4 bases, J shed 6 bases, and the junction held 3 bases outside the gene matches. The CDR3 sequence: CASSTRQGAGELFF. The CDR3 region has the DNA TGTGCCAGTAGTACGCGACAGGGGGCCGGGGAGCTGTTTTTT.

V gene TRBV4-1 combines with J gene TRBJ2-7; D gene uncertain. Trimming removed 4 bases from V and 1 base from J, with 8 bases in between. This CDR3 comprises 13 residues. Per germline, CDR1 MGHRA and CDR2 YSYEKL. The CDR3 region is CASSPEDSYEQYF. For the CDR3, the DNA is TGCGCCAGCAGCCCCGAGGATTCCTACGAGCAGTACTTC.

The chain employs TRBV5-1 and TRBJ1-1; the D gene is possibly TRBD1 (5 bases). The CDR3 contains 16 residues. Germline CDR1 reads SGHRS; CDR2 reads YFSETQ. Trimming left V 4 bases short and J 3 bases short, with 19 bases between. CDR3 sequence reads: CASSPYTGSGDTEAFF. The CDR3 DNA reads TGCGCCAGCAGCCCTTATACCGGATCGGGGGACACTGAAGCTTTCTTT.

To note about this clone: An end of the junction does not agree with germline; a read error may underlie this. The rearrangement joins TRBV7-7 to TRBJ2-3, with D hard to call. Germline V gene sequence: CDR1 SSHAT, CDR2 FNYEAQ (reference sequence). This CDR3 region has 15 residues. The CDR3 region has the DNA TGTGCTAGCAGCTCCCTAGGAAGGCCCACAGATACGCAGTATTTT. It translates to CASSSLGRPTDTQYF.

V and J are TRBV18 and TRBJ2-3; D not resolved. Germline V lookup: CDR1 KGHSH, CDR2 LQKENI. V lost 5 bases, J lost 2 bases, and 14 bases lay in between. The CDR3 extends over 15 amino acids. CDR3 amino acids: CASSFSVGYTDTQYF. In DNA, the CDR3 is TGTGCCAGCTCATTCTCCGTCGGGTACACAGATACGCAGTATTTT.